These T cell receptor beta chains were read from a single sample in a study of CD8 T cells in Susac syndrome. Each CDR3 protein gets one entry after TCRdb re-called the immunoSEQ multiplex PCR reads with MiXCR. The profile shows 100,000 to 110,000 distinct CDR3 sequences, approximately 95% of them singletons. The material sequenced was CD8+ T cells from PBMCs. Receptors originate from a human donor with Susac syndrome. CDR3s include the opening cysteine and the closing phenylalanine or tryptophan.

v_call,cdr3_aa
TRBV7-2,CASSLTPRGSQETQYF
TRBV2,CASSPEPPGTYEQYF
TRBV25-1,CASSGNSWGQGRVAAFF
TRBV28,CASSRLRLAGANNEQFF
TRBV28,CASSFRDRDVSEQYF
TRBV7-8,CASSLGAMGADTQYF
TRBV20-1,CSASGRLDTQYF
TRBV5-6,CASSGGGQGTQYF
TRBV6-2/TRBV6-3,CASMDRYPSEQYF
TRBV29-1,CSGWGDEQYF
TRBV19,CAIQDREAGELFF
TRBV2,CASNQGLAVNEQFF
TRBV24-1,CATSDLGTPLEQFF
TRBV2,CASNGQGISEAFF
TRBV2,CASSEGRAYGYTF
TRBV7-2,CASSFPGAADTQYF
TRBV20-1,CSASPISGILYEQYF
TRBV14,CASSADRVKNEKLFF
TRBV18,CASSPQTGRYNEQFF
TRBV27,CASSEGASTDTQYF
TRBV18,CASSQDVYTEAFF
TRBV7-9,CASSPTDYEQYF
TRBV9,CASSVGGGNYEQYF
TRBV11-2,CASSFTGTDLYEQYF
TRBV4-1,CASKRAEGPYGYTF
TRBV29-1,CSALRGRGNYGYTF
TRBV19,CASLNRENEKLFF
TRBV27,CASSYGGNQPQHF
TRBV11-2,CASSLGPGSRETQYF
TRBV29-1,CSVESSEQYF
TRBV7-2,CASTYSVSSYNEQFF
TRBV20-1,CSAILLAGDMYETQYF
TRBV15,CATSRDLGTGEKLFF
TRBV20-1,CSARDPPTHEQYF
TRBV7-2,CASSFPPRRETQYF
TRBV28,CATTSGSLTDTQYF
TRBV3-1,CASSQDLPGRGNTIYF
TRBV9,CASSATPVLFYEQYF
TRBV29-1,CSVVLRGAYEQYF
TRBV20-1,CSANRLGNTIYF
TRBV20-1,CSAGDRFTEAFF